Listed below are T cell receptor beta chains from one sample, sequenced in a study of early T cells in non-severe SARS-CoV-2 infection. Via MiXCR, TCRdb re-called the 5' RACE reads, giving one row per CDR3 protein. The sample yields some 97,000 distinct CDR3 sequences, approximately 9.9% seen once. Sequencing used whole blood, obtained at baseline. Source of these receptors: an adult who was a healthcare worker with PCR-confirmed SARS-CoV-2 infection or an uninfected control (not recorded which). CDR3s include the opening cysteine and the closing phenylalanine or tryptophan. The D gene is left open where the match is weak. Some rows mark clone size as missing; the rest say once, few, many or name a class of expanded clone.

>TRBJ1-1|few|TRBV10-3|TRBD1
CAISESRTGQTEAFF
TGTGCCATCAGTGAGTCTCGGACAGGGCAAACTGAAGCTTTCTTT
>TRBJ2-3|many|TRBV20-1|TRBD2
CSAPEAGGSTDTQYF
TGCAGTGCCCCGGAAGCGGGAGGGAGCACAGATACGCAGTATTTT
>TRBJ2-3|few|TRBV30|TRBD2
CAWSVSLAGSTDTQYF
TGTGCCTGGAGTGTAAGCCTAGCGGGGAGCACAGATACGCAGTATTTT
>TRBJ1-2|-|TRBV10-3|TRBD1
CAISATGGYKGGYTF
TGTGCCATCAGCGCAACAGGGGGCTATAAGGGTGGCTACACCTTC
>TRBJ2-6|many|TRBV29-1|-
CSVETGANVLTF
TGCAGCGTTGAAACTGGGGCCAACGTCCTGACTTTC
>TRBJ2-2|few|TRBV30|-
CACDRLRNTGELFF
TGTGCCTGCGACAGGTTAAGGAACACCGGGGAGCTGTTTTTT
>TRBJ2-1|few|TRBV7-2|TRBD1
CASSTGRDRVAHEQFF
TGTGCCAGCAGCACGGGCCGGGACAGGGTAGCCCATGAGCAGTTCTTC
>TRBJ1-3|many|TRBV7-9|TRBD1
CASSLFRTGNSGNTIYF
TGTGCCAGCAGCTTATTCCGGACAGGGAACTCTGGAAACACCATATATTTT
>TRBJ1-2|many|TRBV9|-
CASSALGTLGYTF
TGTGCCAGCAGTGCTCTCGGGACACTTGGCTACACCTTC
>TRBJ2-3|few|TRBV20-1|TRBD2
CSAQTSGDTDTQYF
TGCAGTGCCCAGACTAGCGGCGACACAGATACGCAGTATTTT
>TRBJ1-3|many|TRBV10-3|-
CAITGGDSSGNTIYF
TGTGCCATCACCGGAGGCGACAGCTCTGGAAACACCATATATTTT
>TRBJ1-5|few|TRBV3-1|-
CASSQGPNSNQPQHF
TGTGCCAGCAGCCAGGGACCTAATAGCAATCAGCCCCAGCATTTT
>TRBJ2-7|many|TRBV7-9|-
CASSKRDYEQYF
TGTGCCAGCAGTAAGAGGGACTACGAGCAGTACTTC
>TRBJ2-6|-|TRBV29-1|-
CSVVSGANVLTF
TGCAGCGTTGTTTCTGGGGCCAACGTCCTGACTTTC